This T cell receptor beta chain was recorded in a study of blood T cell repertoires in COVID-19. About the research overall: Both acute and convalescent COVID-19 samples were obtained from the United States, Italy and Spain.

Original data processing: Using reference gene primer amplification, nucleated cell counts were estimated. Produced via immunoSEQ multiplex PCR; TCRdb's table is partial and in-frame only. V, J and clone size are taken as reported in that table, and D and trimming were inferred from the DNA itself. The sample records some 200,000 clones, 84% being singletons. This receptor was identified in a woman aged 60-70 years who had recovered from COVID-19. The sequenced material came from peripheral blood.

Written as DNA, the CDR3 is TGTGCCAGCAGCCAATTAAGACAGATCCCCTCTGGAAACACCATATATTTT. Translating it yields CASSQLRQIPSGNTIYF. The chain carries TRBV7-2 and TRBJ1-3; possibly TRBD1 for D (5 bases). CDR1 and CDR2 (germline): SGHTA, FQGNSA. The V end was cut by 5 bases, the J end by 0 bases, with 17 bases between. The CDR3 has 17 residues.